This TCR beta chain comes out of a study of control samples from healthy donors and cancer patients. Measured with immunoSEQ multiplex PCR; TCRdb has only the in-frame clones, and not every one. The sample has about 130,000 clones, 75% to 95% seen once. This receptor was identified in a man aged 18-30 years in good health. The sample taken for sequencing was blood.

The DNA of the CDR3 is TGCGCCAGCAGCTTTGGGCAGGGGTCCTATGGCTACACCTTC. This translates into CASSFGQGSYGYTF. The genes are TRBV5-1 and TRBJ1-2; TRBD1 is a possible D gene (6 bases). The V gene's germline CDR1 is SGHRS and CDR2 YFSETQ. V was pared by 2 bases and J by 4 bases, with 12 bases between. CDR3 length equals 14 residues. The full variable domain, its missing parts supplied by reference TRBV5-1 and TRBJ1-2, is KAGVTQTPRYLIKTRGQQVTLSCSPISGHRSVSWYQQTPGQGLQFLFEYFSETQRNKGNFPGRFSGRQFSNSRSEMNVSTLELGDSALYLCASSFGQGSYGYTFGSGTRLTVV.